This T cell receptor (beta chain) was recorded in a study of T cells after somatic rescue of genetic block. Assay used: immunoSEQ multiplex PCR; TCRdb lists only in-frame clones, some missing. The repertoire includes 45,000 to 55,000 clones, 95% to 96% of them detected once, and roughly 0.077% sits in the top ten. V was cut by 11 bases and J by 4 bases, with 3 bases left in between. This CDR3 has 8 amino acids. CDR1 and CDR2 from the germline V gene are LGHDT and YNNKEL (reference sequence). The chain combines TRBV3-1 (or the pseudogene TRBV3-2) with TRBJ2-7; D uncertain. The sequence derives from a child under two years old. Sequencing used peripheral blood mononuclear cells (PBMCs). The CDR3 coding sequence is TGTGCCGCTTACGAGCAGTACTTC. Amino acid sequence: CAAYEQYF.